This T cell receptor beta chain was recovered during a study of CD8 T cells in ankylosing spondylitis. Study-level results: A motif in TCR beta, a set of under ten highly homologous variants, appeared characteristic of ankylosing spondylitis blood. Some motif variants were previously reported in reactive arthritis synovial fluid and blood.

Making use of molecular barcodes, quantitative 5'-RACE generated TCR beta libraries. TCRdb analysed the 5' RACE reads with MiXCR anew, one entry per CDR3 protein. There are 250,000 to 300,000 distinct CDR3 sequences in the sample; 20% occur only once, and around 8% lies in the top ten. This clonotype was recorded at least ten times. The antigen is unknown. Material: blood, either unsorted or a sorted T cell fraction (not recorded which). This TCR was recovered from a male donor with ankylosing spondylitis or in good health (not recorded which).

The CDR3 here is CASSLAGSYEQYV. CDR3 nucleotide sequence: TGTGCCAGCAGCTTAGCCGGATCCTACGAGCAGTACGTC. The V gene is TRBV28, the J gene TRBJ2-7; unclear D gene. V was clipped by 6 bases and J by 1 base, with 10 bases between them. Germline V gene data show CDR1 as MDHEN and CDR2 as SYDVKM. The CDR3 has 13 residues.